This record looks at one T cell receptor beta chain sequence and its context. Germline values: CDR1 MNHEY, CDR2 SVGAGI. This CDR3 region has 14 residues. The ends were cut back, 7 bases at V and 3 bases at J, with 16 bases in the middle. This entry comes from a study of control samples from healthy donors and cancer patients. The table came from immunoSEQ multiplex PCR; TCRdb's copy has only in-frame clones and leaves some out. The sample contains some 150,000 clones, more than 90% of which appear only once. The specimen sequenced was blood. The TCR sequence derives from a man aged 25-45 years in good health. This chain links TRBV6-5 with TRBJ2-7, with D possibly matching TRBD1 (6 bases). The CDR3 loop reads CASTLRSTGYEQYF. As DNA, the CDR3 is TGTGCCAGCACTCTACGATCGACAGGCTACGAGCAGTACTTC.